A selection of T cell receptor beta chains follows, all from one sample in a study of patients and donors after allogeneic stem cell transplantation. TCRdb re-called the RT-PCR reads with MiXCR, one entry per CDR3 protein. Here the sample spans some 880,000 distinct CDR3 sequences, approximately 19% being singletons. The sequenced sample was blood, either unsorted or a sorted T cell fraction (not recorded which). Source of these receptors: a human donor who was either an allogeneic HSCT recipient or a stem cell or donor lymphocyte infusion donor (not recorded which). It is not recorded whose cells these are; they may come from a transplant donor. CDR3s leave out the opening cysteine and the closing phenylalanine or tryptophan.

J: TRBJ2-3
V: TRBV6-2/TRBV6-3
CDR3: ASSSGLHRGTQY

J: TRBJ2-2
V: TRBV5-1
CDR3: ASSLSTVTGELF

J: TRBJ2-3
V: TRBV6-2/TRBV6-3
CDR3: ASSYRRGPRTDTQY

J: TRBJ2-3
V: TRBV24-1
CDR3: ATSGVSTFSTDTQY

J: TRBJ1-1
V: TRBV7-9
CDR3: ASRLASPQAF

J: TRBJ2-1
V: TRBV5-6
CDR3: ASSFAGGPSNEQF

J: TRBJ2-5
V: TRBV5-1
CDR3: ASSLAGVSETQY

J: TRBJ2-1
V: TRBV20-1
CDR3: SARETTSGFYNEQF

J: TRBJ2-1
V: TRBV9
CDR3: ASSVVPGSVHNEQF

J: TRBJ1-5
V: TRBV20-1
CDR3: SARGGSKNQPQH

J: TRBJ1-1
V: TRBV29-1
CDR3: SFWTENDGTEAF

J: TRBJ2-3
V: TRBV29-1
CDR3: SVDKGVPDTQY

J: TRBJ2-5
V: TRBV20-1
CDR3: SASGGQETQY

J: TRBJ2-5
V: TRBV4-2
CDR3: ASSQAFPGWEETQY

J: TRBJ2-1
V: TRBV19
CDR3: ASRPGPYNEQF

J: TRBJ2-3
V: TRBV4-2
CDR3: ASSQSGRGTIGDTQY

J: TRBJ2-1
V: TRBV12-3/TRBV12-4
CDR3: ASSFMAGVSYNEQF

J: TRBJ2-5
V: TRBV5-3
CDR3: ALPAGRGTEQETQY

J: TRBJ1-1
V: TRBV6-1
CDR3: ASRGLDGPNTEAF

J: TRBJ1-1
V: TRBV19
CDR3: ASSIFRGTEAF

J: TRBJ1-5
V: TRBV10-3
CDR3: AISESPTGSNQPQH

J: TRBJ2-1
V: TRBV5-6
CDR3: ASSFIGYNEQF

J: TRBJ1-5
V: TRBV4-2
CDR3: ASSQDTQGSQPQH

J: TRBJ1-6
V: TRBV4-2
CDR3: ASSQERQGTHNSPLH

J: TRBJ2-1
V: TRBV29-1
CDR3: SARKSSGDEQF

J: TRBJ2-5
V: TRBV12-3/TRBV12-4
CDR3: ASSYYGQWETQY

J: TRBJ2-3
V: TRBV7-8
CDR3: ASSFPQGGFETDTQY

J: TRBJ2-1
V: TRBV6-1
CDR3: ASSRGLAAEQF

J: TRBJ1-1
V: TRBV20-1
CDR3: SASKGAGNTEAF

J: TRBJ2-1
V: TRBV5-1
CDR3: ASSSGLAGGPVGNEQF

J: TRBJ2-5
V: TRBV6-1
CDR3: ASSQRLGRETQY

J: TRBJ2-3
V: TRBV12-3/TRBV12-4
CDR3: AVPRGDTQY

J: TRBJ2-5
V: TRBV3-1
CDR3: ASSQSLGRQETQY

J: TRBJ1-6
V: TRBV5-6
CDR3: ASRSTGGARSPLH

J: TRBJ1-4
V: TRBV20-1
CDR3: SARDPGLGGEKLF

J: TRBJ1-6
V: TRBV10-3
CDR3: AMRRAGVYNSPLH

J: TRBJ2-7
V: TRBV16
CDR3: ASSQSVQGWLY

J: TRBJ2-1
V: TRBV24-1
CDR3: ATVGTSGYNEQF

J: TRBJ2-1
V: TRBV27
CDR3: ASSLTPGTSGLMSEQF

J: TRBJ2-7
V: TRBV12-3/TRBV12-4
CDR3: ASSLERVTLRQY

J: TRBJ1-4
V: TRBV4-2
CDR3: ASSQDRKGEANEKLF

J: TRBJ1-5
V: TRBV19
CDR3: ASSITDNQPQH

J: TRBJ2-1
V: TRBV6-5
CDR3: ASSYTGLAGGLVGNEQF

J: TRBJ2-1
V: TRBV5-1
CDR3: ASSRGPGNEQF

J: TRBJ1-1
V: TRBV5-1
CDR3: ASSLEGRPGNTEAF

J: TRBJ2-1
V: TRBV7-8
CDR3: ASSPIDNEQF

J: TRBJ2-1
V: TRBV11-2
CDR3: ASSHSGSTYEQF

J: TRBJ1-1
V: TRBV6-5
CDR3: ASSAGPLEAF

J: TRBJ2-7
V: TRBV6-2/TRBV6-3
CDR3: ASSPSGTGLFEQY

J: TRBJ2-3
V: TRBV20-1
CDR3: SARDAAGSTDTQY

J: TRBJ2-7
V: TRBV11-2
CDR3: ASSSLAGKGVGY

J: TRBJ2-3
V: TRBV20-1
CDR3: SARDPKRGRTDTQY

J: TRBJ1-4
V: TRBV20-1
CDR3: SASGGDEKLF

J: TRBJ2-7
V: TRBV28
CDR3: ASSLGAGLTYEQY

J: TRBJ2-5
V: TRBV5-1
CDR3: ASSPTDSLETQY